This TCR beta chain comes out of a study of T cells in Graves' hyperthyroidism and ophthalmopathy. General study findings and limits: A model built on 13 V-J features separated ophthalmopathy from stable hyperthyroidism. Blood held most thyroid clonotypes expanded above 0.001 frequency.

The V gene's germline CDR1 is SQVTM and CDR2 ANQGSEA. V lost 1 base and J lost 6; bases outside the gene matches: 11. This CDR3 has 15 residues. Lactation, pregnancy, other autoimmune disease or uncontrolled infection excluded patients. Diagnosing involved the use of clinical symptoms, serum thyroxine and TRAb, thyroid ultrasound and orbital computed tomography. This clonotype was counted at least ten times. Its antigen is not known. The CDR3 regions of TCR beta were amplified from RNA transcripts. The study used the HTBI primer set for a first-round RT-PCR of the TCR CDR3. TCRdb redid the calling of the multiplex PCR reads with MiXCR, one entry per CDR3 protein. The table has approximately 640,000 distinct CDR3 sequences, about 45% seen once.

Material for sequencing was peripheral blood or thyroid tissue (not recorded which). The chain employs TRBV29-1 and TRBJ1-2, with 7 bases lining up with TRBD1. The origin of this receptor is an adult man with Graves' disease, either hyperthyroidism or ophthalmopathy (not recorded which). The CDR3 spells CSVEVLGQVHNGYTF. CDR3 DNA sequence: TGCAGCGTTGAAGTATTAGGACAGGTTCACAATGGCTACACCTTC.